This record covers a single T cell receptor beta chain. Its antigen is currently unknown. Data came from immunoSEQ multiplex PCR; TCRdb stores just in-frame clones and leaves some out. The profile shows over 1.4 million clones, about 96% of them singletons. This specimen belongs to a study of shared clonotypes between healthy human individuals. On the study more broadly: There were three CD4 naive, three CD4 memory, two CD8 naive and one CD8 memory plates per donor.

Study findings and constraints: Researchers found naive subsets generally carried larger estimated richness than memory subsets. In contrast to clonotypes shared by all four donors, non-shared clonotypes had lower generation probabilities. Among several donors, approximately 5% of naive CD4 clonotypes were found in common.

Germline values: CDR1 SGHKS, CDR2 YYEKEE (reference sequence). CDR3 length equals 14 residues. V lost 1 base and J 2 bases, leaving 9 bases between the germline ends. The sequence derives from a man aged 25 to 40 in good health. Specimen: naive CD4+ T cells sorted from blood. Regarding subset: CD45RA+ positively selected. This sequence joins TRBV5-5 and TRBJ1-1; D is unresolved. The CDR3 protein is CASSLIRLNTEAFF. The CDR3 coding sequence is TGTGCCAGCAGCTTGATCAGACTAAACACTGAAGCTTTCTTT.